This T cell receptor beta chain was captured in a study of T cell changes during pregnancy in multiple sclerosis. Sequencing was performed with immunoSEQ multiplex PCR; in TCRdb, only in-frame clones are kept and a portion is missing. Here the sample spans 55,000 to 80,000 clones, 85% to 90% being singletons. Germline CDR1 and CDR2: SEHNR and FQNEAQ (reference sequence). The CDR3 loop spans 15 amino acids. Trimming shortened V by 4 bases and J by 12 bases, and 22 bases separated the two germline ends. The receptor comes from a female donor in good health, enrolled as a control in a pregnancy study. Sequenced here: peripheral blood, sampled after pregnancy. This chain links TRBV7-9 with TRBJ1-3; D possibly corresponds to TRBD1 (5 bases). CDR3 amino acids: CASSSRGTPRFSIYF. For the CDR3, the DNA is TGTGCCAGCAGCTCCCGGGGGACCCCGAGATTCAGCATATATTTT.